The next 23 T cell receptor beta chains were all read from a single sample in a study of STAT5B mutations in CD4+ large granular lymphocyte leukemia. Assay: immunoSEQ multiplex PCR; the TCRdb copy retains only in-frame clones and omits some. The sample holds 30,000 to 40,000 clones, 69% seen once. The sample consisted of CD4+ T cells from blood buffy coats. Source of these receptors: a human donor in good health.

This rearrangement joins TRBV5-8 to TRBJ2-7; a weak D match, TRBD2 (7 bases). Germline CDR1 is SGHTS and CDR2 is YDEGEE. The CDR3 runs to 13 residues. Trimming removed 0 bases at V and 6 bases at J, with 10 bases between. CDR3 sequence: CASSLVGGREQYF. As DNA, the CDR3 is TGTGCCAGCAGCTTGGTGGGGGGGCGCGAGCAGTACTTC. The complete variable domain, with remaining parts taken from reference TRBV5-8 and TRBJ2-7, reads EAGVTQSPTHLIKTRGQQATLRCSPISGHTSVYWYQQALGLGLQFLLWYDEGEERNRGNFPPRFSGRQFPNYSSELNVNALELEDSALYLCASSLVGGREQYFGPGTRLTVT.

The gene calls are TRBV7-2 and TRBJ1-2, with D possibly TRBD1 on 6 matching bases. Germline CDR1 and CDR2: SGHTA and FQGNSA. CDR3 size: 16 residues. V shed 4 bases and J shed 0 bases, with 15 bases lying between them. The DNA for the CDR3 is TGTGCCAGCAGCTCATTGAGGGGGGCAGCTAACTATGGCTACACCTTC. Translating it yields CASSSLRGAANYGYTF.

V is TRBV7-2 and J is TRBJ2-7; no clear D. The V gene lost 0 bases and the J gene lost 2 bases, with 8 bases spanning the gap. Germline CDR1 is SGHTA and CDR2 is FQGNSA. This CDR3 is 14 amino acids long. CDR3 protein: CASSLARNAYEQYF. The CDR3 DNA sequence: TGTGCCAGCAGCTTAGCGAGAAATGCCTACGAGCAGTACTTC.

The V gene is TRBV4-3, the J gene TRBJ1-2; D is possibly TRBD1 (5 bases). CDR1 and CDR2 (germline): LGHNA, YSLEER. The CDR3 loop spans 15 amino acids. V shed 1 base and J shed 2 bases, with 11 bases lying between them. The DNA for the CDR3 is TGCGCCAGCAGCCAAGCCCAGGGAGGGAACTATGGCTACACCTTC. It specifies CASSQAQGGNYGYTF.

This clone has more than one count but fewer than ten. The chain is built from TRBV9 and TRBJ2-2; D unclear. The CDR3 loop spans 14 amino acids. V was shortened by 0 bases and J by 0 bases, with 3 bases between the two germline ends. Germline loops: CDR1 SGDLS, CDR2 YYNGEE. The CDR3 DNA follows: TGTGCCAGCAGCGTAGCCCCGAACACCGGGGAGCTGTTTTTT. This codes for CASSVAPNTGELFF.

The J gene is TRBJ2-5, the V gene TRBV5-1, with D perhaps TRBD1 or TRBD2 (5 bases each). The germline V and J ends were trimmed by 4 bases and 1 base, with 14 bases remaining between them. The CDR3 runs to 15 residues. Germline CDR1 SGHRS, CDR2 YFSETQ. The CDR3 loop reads CASSPTQGPQETQYF. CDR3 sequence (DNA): TGCGCCAGCAGCCCCACTCAGGGACCCCAAGAGACCCAGTACTTC.

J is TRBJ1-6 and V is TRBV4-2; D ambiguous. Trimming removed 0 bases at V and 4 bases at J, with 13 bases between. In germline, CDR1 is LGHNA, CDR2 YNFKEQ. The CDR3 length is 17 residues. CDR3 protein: CASSQDGSALYNSPLHF. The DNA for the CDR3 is TGTGCCAGCAGCCAAGATGGGTCGGCCCTTTATAATTCACCCCTCCACTTT.

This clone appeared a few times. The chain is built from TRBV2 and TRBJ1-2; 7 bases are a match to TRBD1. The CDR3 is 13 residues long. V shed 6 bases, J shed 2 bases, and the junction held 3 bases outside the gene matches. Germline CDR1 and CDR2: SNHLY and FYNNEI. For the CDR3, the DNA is TGTGCCAGCAGGGTGACAGGGAACTATGGCTACACCTTC. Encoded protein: CASRVTGNYGYTF.

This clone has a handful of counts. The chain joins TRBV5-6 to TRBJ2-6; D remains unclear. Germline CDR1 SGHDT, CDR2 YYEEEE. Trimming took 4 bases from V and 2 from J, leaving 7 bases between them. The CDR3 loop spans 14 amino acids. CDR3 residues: CASSPRAGANVLTF. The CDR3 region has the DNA TGTGCCAGCAGCCCCCGGGCTGGGGCCAACGTCCTGACTTTC.

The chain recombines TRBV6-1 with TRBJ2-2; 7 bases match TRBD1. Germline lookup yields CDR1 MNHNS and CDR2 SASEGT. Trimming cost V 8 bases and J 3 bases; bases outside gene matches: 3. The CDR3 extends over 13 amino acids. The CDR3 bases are TGTGCCAGCGCTCAGGGGGACACCGGGGAGCTGTTTTTT. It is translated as CASAQGDTGELFF.

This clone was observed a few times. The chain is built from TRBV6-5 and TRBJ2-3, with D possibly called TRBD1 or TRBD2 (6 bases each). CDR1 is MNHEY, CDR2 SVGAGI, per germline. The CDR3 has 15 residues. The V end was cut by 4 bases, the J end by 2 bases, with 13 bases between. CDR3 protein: CASSFGGRNTDTQYF. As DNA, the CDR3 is TGTGCCAGCAGTTTCGGGGGCCGGAACACAGATACGCAGTATTTT.

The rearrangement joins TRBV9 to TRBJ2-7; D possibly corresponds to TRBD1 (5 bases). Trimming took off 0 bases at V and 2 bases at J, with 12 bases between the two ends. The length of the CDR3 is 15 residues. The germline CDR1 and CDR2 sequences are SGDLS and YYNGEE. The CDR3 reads CASSVDPTGTYEQYF. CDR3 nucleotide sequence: TGTGCCAGCAGCGTAGACCCCACAGGAACCTACGAGCAGTACTTC.

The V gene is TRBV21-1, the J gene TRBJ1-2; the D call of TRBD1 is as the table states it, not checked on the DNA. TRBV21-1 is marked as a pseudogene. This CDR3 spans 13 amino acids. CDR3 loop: CLKTVKLEYGYTF. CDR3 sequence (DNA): TGTTTAAAGACAGTCAAGCTAGAGTATGGCTACACCTTC.

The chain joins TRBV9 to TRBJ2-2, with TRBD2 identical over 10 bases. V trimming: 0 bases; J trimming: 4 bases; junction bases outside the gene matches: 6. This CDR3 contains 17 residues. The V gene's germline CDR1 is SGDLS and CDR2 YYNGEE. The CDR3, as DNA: TGTGCCAGCAGCGTAGGGAGCGGGGGGGCACGCACCGGGGAGCTGTTTTTT. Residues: CASSVGSGGARTGELFF.

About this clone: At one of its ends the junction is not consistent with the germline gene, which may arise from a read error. The CDR3 loop is CASSPGLQETQYF. CDR3 coding DNA: TGTGCTAGCAGCCCGGGTCTCCAAGAGACCCAGTACTTC. The chain couples TRBV7-7 to TRBJ2-5; no firm D call. In germline, CDR1 is SSHAT, CDR2 FNYEAQ (reference sequence). This CDR3 has 13 residues.

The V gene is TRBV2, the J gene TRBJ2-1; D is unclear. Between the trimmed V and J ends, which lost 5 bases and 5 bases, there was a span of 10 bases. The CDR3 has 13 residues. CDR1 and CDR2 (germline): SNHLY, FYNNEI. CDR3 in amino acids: CASSPSFDNEQFF. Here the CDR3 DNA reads TGTGCCAGCAGTCCCTCATTTGACAATGAGCAGTTCTTC. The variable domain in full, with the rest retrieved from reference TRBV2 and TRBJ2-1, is EPEVTQTPSHQVTQMGQEVILRCVPISNHLYFYWYRQILGQKVEFLVSFYNNEISEKSEIFDDQFSVERPDGSNFTLKIRSTKLEDSAMYFCASSPSFDNEQFFGPGTRLTVL.

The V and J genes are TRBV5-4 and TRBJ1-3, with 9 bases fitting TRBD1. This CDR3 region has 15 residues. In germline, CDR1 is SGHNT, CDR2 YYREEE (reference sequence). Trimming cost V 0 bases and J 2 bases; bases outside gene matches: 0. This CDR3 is CASSLGDRAGNTIYF. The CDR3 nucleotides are TGTGCCAGCAGCTTGGGGGACAGGGCTGGAAACACCATATATTTT.

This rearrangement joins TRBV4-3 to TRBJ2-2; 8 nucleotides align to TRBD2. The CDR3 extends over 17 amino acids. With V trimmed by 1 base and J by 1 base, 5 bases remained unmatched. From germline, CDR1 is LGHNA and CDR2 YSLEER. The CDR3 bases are TGCGCCAGCAGCCAAGCGCCCAGCGGGGGGAACACCGGGGAGCTGTTTTTT. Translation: CASSQAPSGGNTGELFF.

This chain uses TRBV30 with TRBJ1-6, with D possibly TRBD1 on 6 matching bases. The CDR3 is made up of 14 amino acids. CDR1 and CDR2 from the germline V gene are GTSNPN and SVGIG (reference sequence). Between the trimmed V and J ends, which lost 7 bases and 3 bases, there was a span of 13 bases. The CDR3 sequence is CAYRGGFYNSPLHF. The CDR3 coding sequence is TGTGCCTATCGAGGGGGATTCTATAATTCACCCCTCCACTTT.

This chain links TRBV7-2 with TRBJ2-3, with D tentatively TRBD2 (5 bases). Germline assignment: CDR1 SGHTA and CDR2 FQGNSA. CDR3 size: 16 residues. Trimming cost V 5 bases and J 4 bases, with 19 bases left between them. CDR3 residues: CASSMRGLPSPDTQYF. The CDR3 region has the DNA TGTGCCAGCAGCATGCGAGGACTCCCCTCCCCAGATACGCAGTATTTT.

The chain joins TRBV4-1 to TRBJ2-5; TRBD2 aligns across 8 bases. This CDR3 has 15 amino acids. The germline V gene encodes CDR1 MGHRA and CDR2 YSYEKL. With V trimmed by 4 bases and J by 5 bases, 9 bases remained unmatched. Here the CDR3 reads CASSLTSGIRETQYF. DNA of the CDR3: TGCGCCAGCAGCCTAACTAGCGGAATCCGGGAGACCCAGTACTTC.

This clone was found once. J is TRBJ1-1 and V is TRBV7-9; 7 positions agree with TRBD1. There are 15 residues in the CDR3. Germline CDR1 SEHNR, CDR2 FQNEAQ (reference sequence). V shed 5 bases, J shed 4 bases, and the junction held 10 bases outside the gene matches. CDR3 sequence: CASSRQGMGSTEAFF. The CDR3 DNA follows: TGTGCCAGCAGCCGACAGGGAATGGGGAGCACTGAAGCTTTCTTT.

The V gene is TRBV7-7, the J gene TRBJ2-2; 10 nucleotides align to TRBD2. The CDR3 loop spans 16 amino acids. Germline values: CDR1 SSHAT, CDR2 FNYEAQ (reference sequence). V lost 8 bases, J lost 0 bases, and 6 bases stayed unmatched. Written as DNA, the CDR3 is TGTGCCAGCGCCGCTAGCGGGGGCCCGAACACCGGGGAGCTGTTTTTT. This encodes CASAASGGPNTGELFF. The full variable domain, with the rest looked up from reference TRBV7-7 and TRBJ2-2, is GAGVSQSPRYKVTKRGQDVTLRCDPISSHATLYWYQQALGQGPEFLTYFNYEAQPDKSGLPSDRFSAERPEGSISTLTIQRTEQRDSAMYRCASAASGGPNTGELFFGEGSRLTVL.